The 14 T cell receptor beta chains listed next were all sequenced from one sample in a study of OX40 agonist ivuxolimab in advanced cancers. The repertoire was sequenced with immunoSEQ multiplex PCR; TCRdb's copy has only in-frame clones and lacks some. This table has tens of thousands of clones, roughly 90% appearing once. Sequencing used CD4+ or CD8+ T cells sorted from blood, obtained in a trial of the OX40 agonist ivuxolimab. These receptors came from an adult with an advanced solid tumor such as melanoma, head and neck, liver or kidney cancer.

The CDR3 DNA reads TGTGCCAGCAGTGAAGCAGGATTCACCGGGGAGCTGTTTTTT. Translating it yields CASSEAGFTGELFF. The chain uses TRBV2 and TRBJ2-2; D not resolved. This CDR3 is 14 amino acids long. With 0 bases removed from V and 4 bases from J, the gap between germline ends came to 6 bases. Germline V lookup: CDR1 SNHLY, CDR2 FYNNEI.

This rearrangement joins TRBV7-2 to TRBJ2-5; TRBD1 aligns across 8 bases. J lost 2 bases, V lost 4 bases, and 0 bases had no gene match. Looked up from germline, CDR1 is SGHTA and CDR2 is FQGNSA. This CDR3 region has 13 residues. The CDR3 DNA reads as TGTGCCAGCAGCTGGGACAGGCAAGAGACCCAGTACTTC. Its translation: CASSWDRQETQYF.

The J gene is TRBJ2-7, the V gene TRBV7-2; D is undetermined. Germline V lookup: CDR1 SGHTA, CDR2 FQGNSA. V lost 1 base to trimming and J lost 4 bases, with 11 bases between them. The CDR3 spans 14 residues. In DNA, the CDR3 is TGTGCCAGCAGCTTAGACGGACCTCAGTACGAGCAGTACTTC. It specifies CASSLDGPQYEQYF.

The chain uses TRBV9 and TRBJ1-5, with D perhaps matching TRBD1 (5 bases). Germline CDR1 SGDLS, CDR2 YYNGEE. Trimming pared 3 bases from V and 6 bases from J, leaving 10 bases between. The CDR3 covers 13 residues. This CDR3 is CASSAGPLQPQHF. The CDR3 DNA follows: TGTGCCAGCAGCGCGGGACCTCTTCAGCCCCAGCATTTT.

The chain is built from TRBV5-5 and TRBJ2-5; 7 bases agree with TRBD1. Losses at the gene ends were 3 bases for V and 1 base for J; bases not matched to a gene: 3. This CDR3 has 14 residues. CDR1 and CDR2 (germline): SGHKS, YYEKEE (reference sequence). Here the CDR3 DNA reads TGTGCCAGCAGCTCCACAGGGGCCCAAGAGACCCAGTACTTC. Translated, it gives CASSSTGAQETQYF.

The genes are TRBV28 and TRBJ2-3; TRBD1 aligns across 8 bases. The CDR3 contains 14 residues. The germline V gene encodes CDR1 MDHEN and CDR2 SYDVKM. V shed 8 bases, J shed 1 base, and the junction held 5 bases outside the gene matches. CDR3 nucleotides: TGTGCCAGCTCCTCAGGGGGCGGCACAGATACGCAGTATTTT. This translates into CASSSGGGTDTQYF.

The gene calls are TRBV5-5 and TRBJ1-1, with D unresolved. The CDR3 has 14 amino acids. The V gene's germline CDR1 is SGHKS and CDR2 YYEKEE (reference sequence). Trimming took 4 bases from V and 1 from J, leaving 11 bases between them. The CDR3 DNA follows: TGTGCCAGCAGCCCGTCTTGGGGGAACACTGAAGCTTTCTTT. This translates into CASSPSWGNTEAFF.

The chain combines TRBV7-2 with TRBJ2-5, with D tentatively TRBD2 (6 bases). Per germline, CDR1 SGHTA and CDR2 FQGNSA. V lost 5 bases, J lost 2 bases, and 15 bases lay in between. This CDR3 has 15 amino acids. This chain's CDR3 is CASSPRSGLQETQYF. The CDR3 coding sequence is TGTGCCAGCAGCCCACGTAGCGGACTACAAGAGACCCAGTACTTC.

The V gene is TRBV5-6, the J gene TRBJ2-5; TRBD1 matches at 7 bases. Germline V gene data show CDR1 as SGHDT and CDR2 as YYEEEE. Germline trimming cut 6 bases from V and 3 bases from J; bases unmatched to any gene: 2. This CDR3 is built from 12 residues. CDR3 amino acids: CASTGTEETQYF. In DNA, the CDR3 is TGTGCCAGCACCGGGACAGAAGAGACCCAGTACTTC.

J is TRBJ2-1 and V is TRBV27; perhaps TRBD1 as D (5 bases). CDR1 and CDR2 from the germline V gene are MNHEY and SMNVEV (reference sequence). This CDR3 spans 14 amino acids. The V gene lost 5 bases and the J gene lost 2 bases, with 10 bases spanning the gap. The CDR3 spells CASSQGEPYNEQFF. DNA for the CDR3: TGTGCCAGCAGTCAGGGTGAACCCTACAATGAGCAGTTCTTC.

The gene calls are TRBV19 and TRBJ1-3; D is unclear. Deletions cut 3 bases from V and 2 bases from J, with 14 bases between. CDR1 is LNHDA and CDR2 is SQIVND in the germline V gene (reference sequence). The CDR3 sequence is 16 residues long. The DNA for the CDR3 is TGTGCCAGTAGTATCGGGAGGTGGGCAACTGGAAACACCATATATTTT. Amino acid sequence: CASSIGRWATGNTIYF.

J is TRBJ2-4 and V is TRBV5-1; D is unclear. V was cut by 4 bases and J by 2 bases, with 13 bases left in between. The CDR3 extends over 15 amino acids. Germline CDR1 and CDR2: SGHRS and YFSETQ. The CDR3 sequence is CASSPSLTSKNIQYF. CDR3 bases: TGCGCCAGCAGCCCGTCCCTCACGTCCAAAAACATTCAGTACTTC.

The chain has TRBV9 and TRBJ2-2, with no clear D. The germline V gene has CDR1 SGDLS and CDR2 YYNGEE. V lost 7 bases and J 5 bases, leaving 12 bases between the germline ends. The CDR3 extends over 13 amino acids. For the CDR3, the DNA is TGTGCCAGCGCCGTAACCGGGACCGGGGAGCTGTTTTTT. Its translation is CASAVTGTGELFF. Full variable domain (missing parts from reference TRBV9 and TRBJ2-2): DSGVTQTPKHLITATGQRVTLRCSPRSGDLSVYWYQQSLDQGLQFLIQYYNGEERAKGNILERFSAQQFPDLHSELNLSSLELGDSALYFCASAVTGTGELFFGEGSRLTVL.

CDR3: CASKVGQDYGYTF. As DNA, the CDR3 is TGTGCCAGCAAGGTGGGACAGGACTATGGCTACACCTTC. This chain connects TRBV28 to TRBJ1-2, with TRBD1 matching over 8 bases. V lost 7 bases, J lost 3 bases, and 4 bases stayed unmatched. CDR1 is MDHEN, CDR2 SYDVKM, per germline. This CDR3 is built from 13 residues.